The 18 T cell receptor beta chains presented below share a single source sample, sequenced in a study of control samples from healthy donors and cancer patients. Profiling relied on immunoSEQ multiplex PCR, and the TCRdb table lists in-frame clones only, not all of them. This sample carries about 120,000 clones, approximately 89% of them seen once, and the ten largest clones take about 2.7%. The sample consisted of blood. Source of these receptors: a man in his fifties or sixties in good health.

Points on this clone: The same CDR3 also results from other DNA sequences found in this sample. The chain uses TRBV13 and TRBJ1-1, with 7 bases that match TRBD1. V lost 3 bases and J lost 5; bases outside the gene matches: 9. CDR3 length: 15 residues. Germline loops: CDR1 PRHDT, CDR2 FYEKMQ (reference sequence). CDR3 in DNA: TGTGCCAGCAGCTTTGAAAGGGGGCGGGGGACTGAAGCTTTCTTT. Protein: CASSFERGRGTEAFF.

The chain has TRBV5-5 and TRBJ1-5, with D unresolved. V shed 1 base and J shed 0 bases, with 11 bases lying between them. There are 16 residues in the CDR3. Per germline, CDR1 SGHKS and CDR2 YYEKEE (reference sequence). The CDR3 spells CASSLSVGYSNQPQHF. The DNA for the CDR3 is TGTGCCAGCAGCTTGTCTGTGGGTTATAGCAATCAGCCCCAGCATTTT.

The rearrangement links TRBV4-3 to TRBJ1-3; tentative D call: TRBD1 (6 bases). Germline lookup yields CDR1 LGHNA and CDR2 YSLEER. V was shortened by 1 base and J by 7 bases, with 11 bases between the two germline ends. The CDR3 has 14 amino acids. In DNA, the CDR3 is TGCGCCAGCAGCCAAGGAGGGGGGGGGAACACCATATATTTT. Its protein is CASSQGGGGNTIYF.

The V gene is TRBV2, the J gene TRBJ2-4; D perhaps matches TRBD2 (5 bases). V was shortened by 9 bases and J by 7 bases, with 13 bases between the two germline ends. This CDR3 region has 12 residues. The germline V gene encodes CDR1 SNHLY and CDR2 FYNNEI. The CDR3 region is CASGAGINIQYF. CDR3 coding DNA: TGTGCCAGTGGTGCGGGCATTAACATTCAGTACTTC.

The rearrangement joins TRBV9 to TRBJ1-1; TRBD1 agrees at 7 bases. Germline V CDR1 and CDR2: SGDLS, YYNGEE. The V segment lost 3 bases and the J segment 4 bases; nucleotides outside the gene matches: 9. CDR3 length: 15 amino acids. CDR3 in amino acids: CASSAHDRAGTEAFF. The DNA of the CDR3 is TGTGCCAGCAGCGCTCATGACAGGGCGGGCACTGAAGCTTTCTTT.

The CDR3, as DNA: TGTGCCAGCAGTTACGAAGGGTTAACCCCCAATCAGCCCCAGCATTTT. Translation: CASSYEGLTPNQPQHF. This chain links TRBV6-2 or TRBV6-3 with TRBJ1-5, with D hard to call. The CDR3 sequence is 16 residues long. The V and J ends lost 2 bases and 3 bases respectively, with 14 bases between them. From germline, CDR1 is MNHEY and CDR2 SVGEGT.

The chain is built from TRBV18 and TRBJ1-1; perhaps TRBD1 as D (6 bases). The germline V gene has CDR1 KGHSH and CDR2 LQKENI. The CDR3 is 14 residues long. V was pared by 2 bases and J by 0 bases, with 7 bases between. The CDR3 bases are TGTGCCAGCTCACCAACAGGGTTGAACACTGAAGCTTTCTTT. Translating it yields CASSPTGLNTEAFF.

The chain recombines TRBV7-9 with TRBJ1-3; D is perhaps TRBD1 (6 bases). The V and J ends lost 4 bases and 5 bases respectively, with 12 bases between them. Per germline, CDR1 SEHNR and CDR2 FQNEAQ (reference sequence). The CDR3 consists of 14 residues. The CDR3 DNA is TGTGCCAGCAGCTCACAGGGTAATCGAAACACCATATATTTT. Its protein is CASSSQGNRNTIYF.

The chain is built from TRBV24-1 and TRBJ2-1; 7 nucleotides align to TRBD2. The CDR3 contains 13 residues. V lost 8 bases and J lost 3; bases outside the gene matches: 3. Germline CDR1 and CDR2: KGHDR and SFDVKD. As DNA, the CDR3 is TGTGCCACCATGGGCGGGGGCTACAATGAGCAGTTCTTC. This codes for CATMGGGYNEQFF.

V is TRBV19 and J is TRBJ1-2, with 8 bases aligning to TRBD1. The CDR3 contains 14 residues. V was clipped by 3 bases and J by 6 bases; unmatched bases: 6. Germline CDR1 LNHDA, CDR2 SQIVND (reference sequence). The CDR3 loop is CASSIQGAVNGYTF. The CDR3 region has the DNA TGTGCCAGTAGTATCCAGGGGGCCGTAAATGGCTACACCTTC.

This chain uses TRBV30 with TRBJ1-2; D gene unclear. Trimming removed 8 bases from V and 2 bases from J, with 12 bases in between. Germline assignment: CDR1 GTSNPN and CDR2 SVGIG (reference sequence). The CDR3 covers 12 residues. CDR3 DNA: TGTGCCAAAGATGAAGGGAACTATGGCTACACCTTC. The encoded protein is CAKDEGNYGYTF.

The CDR3 loop is CASSLLVRANTGELFF. As DNA, the CDR3 is TGTGCCAGCAGTTTATTAGTAAGGGCGAACACCGGGGAGCTGTTTTTT. The gene calls are TRBV27 and TRBJ2-2; D is ambiguous. This CDR3 is built from 16 residues. Germline-derived CDR1 and CDR2 are MNHEY and SMNVEV (reference sequence). The V gene lost 1 base and the J gene lost 0 bases, with 9 bases spanning the gap.

Here the CDR3 reads CASSIPTGRTEAFF. CDR3 in DNA: TGTGCCAGCAGTATTCCCACAGGGAGGACTGAAGCTTTCTTT. The V and J genes are TRBV6-2 or TRBV6-3 and TRBJ1-1; D is possibly TRBD1 (6 bases). The CDR3 totals 14 residues. V was trimmed by 5 bases and J by 5 bases, leaving 15 bases between them. Germline V CDR1 and CDR2: MNHEY, SVGEGT.

This clone was seen a few times. The chain combines TRBV5-5 with TRBJ1-2; no reliable D call. CDR1 is SGHKS, CDR2 YYEKEE, per germline (reference sequence). V gave up 2 bases and J gave up 2 bases, with 4 bases separating them. The CDR3 runs to 12 residues. The CDR3 here is CASSLMNYGYTF. The CDR3 DNA reads as TGTGCCAGCAGCTTAATGAACTATGGCTACACCTTC.

The chain couples TRBV18 to TRBJ1-1; TRBD1 agrees at 12 bases. This CDR3 contains 17 residues. The germline V gene encodes CDR1 KGHSH and CDR2 LQKENI. Unmatched junction bases numbered 5, after V lost 0 bases and J lost 3 bases. The CDR3 spells CASSPPAGQGADTEAFF. Written as DNA, the CDR3 is TGTGCCAGCTCACCACCAGCGGGACAGGGGGCGGACACTGAAGCTTTCTTT.

The chain has TRBV28 and TRBJ1-4, with a weak D call TRBD1 (5 bases). Trimming took 10 bases from V and 3 from J, leaving 15 bases between them. There are 14 residues in the CDR3. Germline lookup yields CDR1 MDHEN and CDR2 SYDVKM. The CDR3 DNA sequence: TGTGCCACCAAAAGACAGAGGCCTAATGAAAAACTGTTTTTT. Amino acid sequence: CATKRQRPNEKLFF. Looking up the rest from reference TRBV28 and TRBJ1-4 gives the full variable domain: DVKVTQSSRYLVKRTGEKVFLECVQDMDHENMFWYRQDPGLGLRLIYFSYDVKMKEKGDIPEGYSVSREKKERFSLILESASTNQTSMYLCATKRQRPNEKLFFGSGTQLSVL.

The gene calls are TRBV6-1 and TRBJ1-2, with 7 positions matching TRBD1. The CDR3 sequence is 13 residues long. Germline values: CDR1 MNHNS, CDR2 SASEGT. After removal of 5 bases from V and 4 bases from J, the junction contained 4 bases not matched to a gene. The CDR3 spells CASSQGEVYGYTF. CDR3 nucleotides: TGTGCCAGCAGTCAGGGGGAAGTCTATGGCTACACCTTC.

The CDR3 nucleotides read TGTGCCAGCTCACCTACGGGGACAGGGGGCGGAGGCGATACGCAGTATTTT. Its protein is CASSPTGTGGGGDTQYF. This chain connects TRBV18 to TRBJ2-3; 12 bases align to TRBD1. The CDR3 consists of 17 residues. The germline gives CDR1 KGHSH, CDR2 LQKENI. V was pared by 3 bases and J by 6 bases, with 10 bases of the junction left unmatched. The variable domain in full, with the rest retrieved from reference TRBV18 and TRBJ2-3, is NAGVMQNPRHLVRRRGQEARLRCSPMKGHSHVYWYRQLPEEGLKFMVYLQKENIIDESGMPKERFSAEFPKEGPSILRIQQVVRGDSAAYFCASSPTGTGGGGDTQYFGPGTRLTVL.